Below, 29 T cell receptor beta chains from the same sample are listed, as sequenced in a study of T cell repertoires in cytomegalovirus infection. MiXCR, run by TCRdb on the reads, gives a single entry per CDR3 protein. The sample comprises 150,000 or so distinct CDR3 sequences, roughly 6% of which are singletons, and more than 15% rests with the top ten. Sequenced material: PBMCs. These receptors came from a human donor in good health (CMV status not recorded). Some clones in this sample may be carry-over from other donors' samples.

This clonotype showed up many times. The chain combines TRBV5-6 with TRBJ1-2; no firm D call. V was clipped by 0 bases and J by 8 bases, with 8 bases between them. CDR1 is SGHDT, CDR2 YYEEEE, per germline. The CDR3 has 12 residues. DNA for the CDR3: TGTGCCAGCAGCTTGGAGTACCGGGGCTACACCTTC. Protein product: CASSLEYRGYTF. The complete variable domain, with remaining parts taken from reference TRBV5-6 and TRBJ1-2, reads DAGVTQSPTHLIKTRGQQVTLRCSPKSGHDTVSWYQQALGQGPQFIFQYYEEEERQRGNFPDRFSGHQFPNYSSELNVNALLLGDSALYLCASSLEYRGYTFGSGTRLTVV.

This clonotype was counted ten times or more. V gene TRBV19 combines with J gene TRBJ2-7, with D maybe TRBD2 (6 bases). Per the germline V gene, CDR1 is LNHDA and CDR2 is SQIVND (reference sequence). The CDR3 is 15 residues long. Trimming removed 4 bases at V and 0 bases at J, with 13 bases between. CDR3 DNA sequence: TGTGCCAGTAGTAGCTTAAGGAGGGGCTCCTACGAGCAGTACTTC. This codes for CASSSLRRGSYEQYF.

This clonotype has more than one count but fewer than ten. The CDR3, as DNA: TGCGCCAGCAGCCGAACAGGCTTAGATACGCAGTATTTT. This sequence encodes CASSRTGLDTQYF. The chain has TRBV10-2 and TRBJ2-3, with D perhaps TRBD1 (5 bases). The CDR3 is made up of 13 amino acids. Trimming stripped 6 bases from V and 5 bases from J, with 12 bases between. The germline CDR1 and CDR2 sequences are WSHSY and SAAADI.

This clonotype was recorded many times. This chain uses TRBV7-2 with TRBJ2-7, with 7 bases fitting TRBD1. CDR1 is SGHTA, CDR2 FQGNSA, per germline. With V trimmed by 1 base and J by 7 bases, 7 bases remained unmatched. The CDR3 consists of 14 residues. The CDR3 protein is CASSLGGTAWEQYF. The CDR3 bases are TGTGCCAGCAGCTTAGGAGGGACAGCCTGGGAGCAGTACTTC. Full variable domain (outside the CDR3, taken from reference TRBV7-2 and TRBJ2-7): GAGVSQSPSNKVTEKGKDVELRCDPISGHTALYWYRQSLGQGLEFLIYFQGNSAPDKSGLPSDRFSAERTGGSVSTLTIQRTQQEDSAVYLCASSLGGTAWEQYFGPGTRLTVT.

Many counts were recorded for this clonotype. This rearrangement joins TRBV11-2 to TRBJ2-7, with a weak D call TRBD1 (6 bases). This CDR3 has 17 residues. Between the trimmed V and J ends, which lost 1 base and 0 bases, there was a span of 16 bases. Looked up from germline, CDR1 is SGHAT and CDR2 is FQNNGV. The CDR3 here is CASSLVGQGPSSYEQYF. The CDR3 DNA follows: TGTGCCAGCAGCTTAGTGGGGCAGGGGCCTAGCTCCTACGAGCAGTACTTC.

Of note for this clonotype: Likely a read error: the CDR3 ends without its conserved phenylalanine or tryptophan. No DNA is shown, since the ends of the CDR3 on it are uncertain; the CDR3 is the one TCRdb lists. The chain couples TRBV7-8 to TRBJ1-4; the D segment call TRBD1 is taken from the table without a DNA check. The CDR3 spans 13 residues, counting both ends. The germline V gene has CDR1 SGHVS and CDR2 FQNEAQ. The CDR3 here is CASRRTGNEKLLI.

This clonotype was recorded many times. This CDR3 reads CASSLTGEETQYF. In DNA form, the CDR3 reads TGTGCCAGCAGCTTGACCGGGGAAGAGACCCAGTACTTC. The chain is built from TRBV28 and TRBJ2-5; D is possibly TRBD2 (5 bases). The V gene lost 6 bases and the J gene lost 3 bases, with 11 bases spanning the gap. Germline CDR1 and CDR2: MDHEN and SYDVKM. CDR3 length: 13 amino acids.

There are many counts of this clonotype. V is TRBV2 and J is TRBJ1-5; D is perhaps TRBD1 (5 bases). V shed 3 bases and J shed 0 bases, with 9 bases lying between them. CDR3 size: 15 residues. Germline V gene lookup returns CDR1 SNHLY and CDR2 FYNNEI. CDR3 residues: CASSEQTDSNQPQHF. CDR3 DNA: TGTGCCAGCAGTGAGCAGACAGATAGCAATCAGCCCCAGCATTTT.

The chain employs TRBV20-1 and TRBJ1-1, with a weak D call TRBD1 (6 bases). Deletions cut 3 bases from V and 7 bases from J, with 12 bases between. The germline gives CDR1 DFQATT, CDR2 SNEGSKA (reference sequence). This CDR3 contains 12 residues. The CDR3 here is CSASRGQFEAFF. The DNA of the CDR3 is TGCAGTGCTAGTCGGGGGCAATTTGAAGCTTTCTTT.

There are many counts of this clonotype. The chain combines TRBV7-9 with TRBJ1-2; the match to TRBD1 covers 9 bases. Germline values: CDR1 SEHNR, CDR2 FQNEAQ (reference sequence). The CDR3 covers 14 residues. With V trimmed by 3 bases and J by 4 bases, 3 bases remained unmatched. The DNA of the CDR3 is TGTGCCAGCAGCTTCGAGACAGGGGGCTATGGCTACACCTTC. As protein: CASSFETGGYGYTF.

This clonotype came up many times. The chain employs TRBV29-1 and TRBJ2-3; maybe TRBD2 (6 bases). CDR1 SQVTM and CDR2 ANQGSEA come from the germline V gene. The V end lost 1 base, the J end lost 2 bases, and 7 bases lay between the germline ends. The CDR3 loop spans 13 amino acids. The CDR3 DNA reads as TGCAGCGTTGAAGGCGGGAACACAGATACGCAGTATTTT. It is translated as CSVEGGNTDTQYF.

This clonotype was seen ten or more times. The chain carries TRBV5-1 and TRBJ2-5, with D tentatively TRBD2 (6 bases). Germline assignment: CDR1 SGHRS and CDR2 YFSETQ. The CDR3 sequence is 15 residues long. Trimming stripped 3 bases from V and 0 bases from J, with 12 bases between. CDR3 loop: CASSSSGVYQETQYF. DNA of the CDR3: TGCGCCAGCAGCTCCTCGGGGGTGTACCAAGAGACCCAGTACTTC.

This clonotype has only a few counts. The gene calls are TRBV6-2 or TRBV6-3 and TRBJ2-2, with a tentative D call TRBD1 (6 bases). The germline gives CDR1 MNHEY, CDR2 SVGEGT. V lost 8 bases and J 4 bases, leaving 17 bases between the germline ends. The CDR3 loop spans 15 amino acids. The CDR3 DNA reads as TGTGCCAGCCGGAACAGGGAACCCTCCACCGGGGAGCTGTTTTTT. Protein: CASRNREPSTGELFF.

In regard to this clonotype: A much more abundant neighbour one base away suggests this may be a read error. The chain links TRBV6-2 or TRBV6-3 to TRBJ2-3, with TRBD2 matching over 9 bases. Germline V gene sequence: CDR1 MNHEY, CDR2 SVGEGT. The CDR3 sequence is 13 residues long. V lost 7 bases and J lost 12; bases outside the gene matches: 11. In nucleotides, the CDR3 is TGTGCCAGCACCCGACTAGCGGTGGGCCTTCAGTATTTT. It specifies CASTRLAVGLQYF.

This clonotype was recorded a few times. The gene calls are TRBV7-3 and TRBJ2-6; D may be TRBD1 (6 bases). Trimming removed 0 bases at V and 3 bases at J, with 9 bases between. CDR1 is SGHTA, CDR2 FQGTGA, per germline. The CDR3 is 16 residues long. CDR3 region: CASSLTGAVGANVLTF. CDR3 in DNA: TGTGCCAGCAGCTTAACGGGGGCAGTTGGGGCCAACGTCCTGACTTTC. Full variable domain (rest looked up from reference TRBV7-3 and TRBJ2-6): GAGVSQTPSNKVTEKGKYVELRCDPISGHTALYWYRQSLGQGPEFLIYFQGTGAADDSGLPNDRFFAVRPEGSVSTLKIQRTERGDSAVYLCASSLTGAVGANVLTFGAGSRLTVL.

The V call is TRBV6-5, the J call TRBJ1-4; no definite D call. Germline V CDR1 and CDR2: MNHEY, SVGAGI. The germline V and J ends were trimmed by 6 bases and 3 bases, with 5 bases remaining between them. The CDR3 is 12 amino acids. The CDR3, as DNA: TGTGCCAGCAGGGGATCTAATGAAAAACTGTTTTTT. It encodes CASRGSNEKLFF.

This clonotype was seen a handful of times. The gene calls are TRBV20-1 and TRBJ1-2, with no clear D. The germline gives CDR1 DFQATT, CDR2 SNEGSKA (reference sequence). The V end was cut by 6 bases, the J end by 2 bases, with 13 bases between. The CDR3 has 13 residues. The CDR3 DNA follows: TGCAGTGCGCCCCCCCCAGAAAACTATGGCTACACCTTC. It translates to CSAPPPENYGYTF.

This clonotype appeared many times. DNA for the CDR3: TGTGCCAGCTCACCACCGCTATTTGGACACTTCACAGATACGCAGTATTTT. It specifies CASSPPLFGHFTDTQYF. V gene TRBV18 combines with J gene TRBJ2-3; D might be TRBD1 (5 bases). Trimming stripped 0 bases from V and 2 bases from J, with 15 bases between. Germline V gives CDR1 KGHSH, CDR2 LQKENI. The CDR3 consists of 17 residues.

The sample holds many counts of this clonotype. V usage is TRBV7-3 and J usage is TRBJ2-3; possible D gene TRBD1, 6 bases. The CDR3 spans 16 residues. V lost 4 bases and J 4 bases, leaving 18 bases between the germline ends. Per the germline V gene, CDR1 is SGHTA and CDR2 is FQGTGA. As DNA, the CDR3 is TGTGCCAGCAGCTCGAGCACAGGGAACATCCCAGATACGCAGTATTTT. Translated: CASSSSTGNIPDTQYF.

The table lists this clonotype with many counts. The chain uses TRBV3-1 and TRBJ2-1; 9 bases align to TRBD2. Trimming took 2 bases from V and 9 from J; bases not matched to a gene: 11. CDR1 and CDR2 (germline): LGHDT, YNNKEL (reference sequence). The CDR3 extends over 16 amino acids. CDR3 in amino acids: CASSQPPPGLASEQFF. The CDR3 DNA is TGTGCCAGCAGCCAACCCCCCCCGGGACTAGCTAGTGAGCAGTTCTTC.

CDR3 amino acids: CSASGGGSSYEQYF. CDR3 sequence (DNA): TGCAGTGCTAGTGGAGGTGGCAGCTCCTACGAGCAGTACTTC. The genes are TRBV20-1 and TRBJ2-7, with a tentative D call TRBD2 (5 bases). Per the germline V gene, CDR1 is DFQATT and CDR2 is SNEGSKA (reference sequence). The V and J ends lost 3 bases and 0 bases respectively, with 12 bases between them. This CDR3 is built from 14 residues.

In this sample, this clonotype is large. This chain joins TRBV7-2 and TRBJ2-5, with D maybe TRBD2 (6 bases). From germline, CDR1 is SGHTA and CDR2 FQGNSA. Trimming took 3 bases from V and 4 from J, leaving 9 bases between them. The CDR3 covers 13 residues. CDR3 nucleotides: TGTGCCAGCAGCTTTACCGGGGGAGAGACCCAGTACTTC. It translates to CASSFTGGETQYF.

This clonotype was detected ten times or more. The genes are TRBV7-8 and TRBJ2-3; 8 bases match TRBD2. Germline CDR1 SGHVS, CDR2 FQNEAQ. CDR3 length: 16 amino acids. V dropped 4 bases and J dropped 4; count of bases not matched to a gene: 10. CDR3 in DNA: TGTGCCAGCAGCTATCTTGGAAGCGGGGGCCCAGATACGCAGTATTTT. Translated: CASSYLGSGGPDTQYF.

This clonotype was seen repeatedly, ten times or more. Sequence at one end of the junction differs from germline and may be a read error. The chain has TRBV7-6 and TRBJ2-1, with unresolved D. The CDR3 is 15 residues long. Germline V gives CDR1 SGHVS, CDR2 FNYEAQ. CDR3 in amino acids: CASSLLVGGYNEQFF. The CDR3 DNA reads TGTGCTAGCAGCTTACTCGTCGGCGGCTACAATGAGCAGTTCTTC.

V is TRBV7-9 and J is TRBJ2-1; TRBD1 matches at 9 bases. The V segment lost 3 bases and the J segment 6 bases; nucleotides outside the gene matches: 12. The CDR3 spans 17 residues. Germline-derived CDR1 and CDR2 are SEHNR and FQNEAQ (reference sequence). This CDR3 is CASSFRWTGDRTNEQFF. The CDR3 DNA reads TGTGCCAGCAGCTTCCGATGGACAGGGGATCGGACCAATGAGCAGTTCTTC.

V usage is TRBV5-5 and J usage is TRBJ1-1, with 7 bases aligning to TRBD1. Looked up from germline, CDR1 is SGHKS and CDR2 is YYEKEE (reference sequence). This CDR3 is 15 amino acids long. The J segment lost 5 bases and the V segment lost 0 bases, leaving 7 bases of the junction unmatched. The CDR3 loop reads CASSLDRGVSTEAFF. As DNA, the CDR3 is TGTGCCAGCAGCTTGGACAGGGGCGTAAGTACTGAAGCTTTCTTT.

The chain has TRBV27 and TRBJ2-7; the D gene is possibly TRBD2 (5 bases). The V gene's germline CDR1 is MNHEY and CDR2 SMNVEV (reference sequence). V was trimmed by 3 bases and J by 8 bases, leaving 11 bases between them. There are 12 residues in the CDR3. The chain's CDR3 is CASSFRTGKQYF. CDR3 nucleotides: TGTGCCAGCAGTTTCCGGACGGGAAAGCAGTACTTC.

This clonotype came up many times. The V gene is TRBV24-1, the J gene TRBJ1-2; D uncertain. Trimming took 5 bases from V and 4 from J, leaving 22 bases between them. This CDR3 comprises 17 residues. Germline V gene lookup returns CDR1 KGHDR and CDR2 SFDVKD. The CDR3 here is CATSGFQTHDGLYGYTF. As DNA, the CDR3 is TGTGCCACCAGTGGTTTCCAGACCCACGACGGACTCTATGGCTACACCTTC.

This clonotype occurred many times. The CDR3 here is CASSLAAGQGRDTQYF. The DNA of the CDR3 is TGTGCCAGCAGCTTAGCGGCGGGACAGGGGCGAGATACGCAGTATTTT. The chain recombines TRBV7-2 with TRBJ2-3, with TRBD1 matching over 10 bases. With 0 bases clipped from V and 5 bases from J, the junction kept 5 bases outside the gene matches. The CDR3 sequence is 16 residues long. Germline lookup yields CDR1 SGHTA and CDR2 FQGNSA.